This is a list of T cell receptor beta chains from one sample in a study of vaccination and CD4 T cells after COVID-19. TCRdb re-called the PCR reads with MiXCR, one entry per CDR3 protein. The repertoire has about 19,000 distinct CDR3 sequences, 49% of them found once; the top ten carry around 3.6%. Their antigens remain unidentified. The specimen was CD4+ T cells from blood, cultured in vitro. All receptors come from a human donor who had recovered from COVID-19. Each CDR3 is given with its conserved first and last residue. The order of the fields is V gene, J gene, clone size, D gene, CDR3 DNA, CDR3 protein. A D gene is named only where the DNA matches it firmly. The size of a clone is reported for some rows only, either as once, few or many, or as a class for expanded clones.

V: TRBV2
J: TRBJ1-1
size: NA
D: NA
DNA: TGTGCCAGCAGACCGGTAAGAGGGAACACTGAAGCTTTCTTT
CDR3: CASRPVRGNTEAFF

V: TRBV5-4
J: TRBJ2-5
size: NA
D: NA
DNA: TGTGCCAGCAGCTTCCTAGCGCGGAAACAAGAGACCCAGTACTTC
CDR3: CASSFLARKQETQYF

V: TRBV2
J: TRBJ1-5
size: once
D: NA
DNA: TGTGCCAGCAGTAGGGACATTATGCAGCCCCAGCATTTT
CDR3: CASSRDIMQPQHF

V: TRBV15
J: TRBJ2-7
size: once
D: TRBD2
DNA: TGTGCCACCAACAGAGCGGGAGGGACGGGGGAGCAGTACTTC
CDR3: CATNRAGGTGEQYF

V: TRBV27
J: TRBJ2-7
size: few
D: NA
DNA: TGTGCCAGCAGTTTAAGGACGGGCTCCTACGAGCAGTACTTC
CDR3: CASSLRTGSYEQYF

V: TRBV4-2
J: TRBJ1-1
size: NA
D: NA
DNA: TGTGCCAGCAGCCAAGGTAGTGGCGGGAACACTGAAGCTTTCTTT
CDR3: CASSQGSGGNTEAFF

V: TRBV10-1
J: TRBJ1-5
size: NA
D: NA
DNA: TGCGCCAACAATTTAAAGACAGGTCAGGCCAATCAGCCCCAGCATTTT
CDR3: CANNLKTGQANQPQHF

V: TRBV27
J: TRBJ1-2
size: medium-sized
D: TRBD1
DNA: TGTGCCAGCAGTCCCCGGGACAGGGTCTCTTTGGTCTATGGCTACACCTTC
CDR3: CASSPRDRVSLVYGYTF

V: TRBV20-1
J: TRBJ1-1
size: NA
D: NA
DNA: TGCAGTGCTTCAGGGACGGTTGGGACTGAAGCTTTCTTT
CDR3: CSASGTVGTEAFF

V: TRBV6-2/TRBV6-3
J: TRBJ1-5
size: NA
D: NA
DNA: TGTGCCAGCAGTTACACGGGGTCAAATCAGCCCCAGCATTTT
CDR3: CASSYTGSNQPQHF

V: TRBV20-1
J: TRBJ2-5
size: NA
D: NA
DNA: TGCAGTGCTAGGATAAGCGAGACCCAGTACTTC
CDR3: CSARISETQYF

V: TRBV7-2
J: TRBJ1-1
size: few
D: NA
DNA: TGTGCCAGCAGCCTCAGGACAGACACTGAAGCTTTCTTT
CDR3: CASSLRTDTEAFF

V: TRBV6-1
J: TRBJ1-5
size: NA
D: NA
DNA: TGTGCCAGCAGTGAATTGGCCGGGGCATATAGCAATCAGCCCCAGCATTTT
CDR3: CASSELAGAYSNQPQHF

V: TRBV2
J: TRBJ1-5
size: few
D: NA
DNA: TGTGCCAGCACTAGGGCAACCGGGGATCAGCCCCAGCATTTT
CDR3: CASTRATGDQPQHF

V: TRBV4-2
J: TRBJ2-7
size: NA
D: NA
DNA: TGTGCCAGCAGCCCCTCGCGGGGTTCAGACTACGAGCAGTACTTC
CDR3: CASSPSRGSDYEQYF

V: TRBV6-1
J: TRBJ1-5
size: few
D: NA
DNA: TGTGCCAGCGGGGGGAATCAGCCCCAGCATTTT
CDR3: CASGGNQPQHF

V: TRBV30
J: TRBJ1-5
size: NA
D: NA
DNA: TGTGCCTGGAGTTCTAGGGAAGGGGTAGTAAGCAATCAGCCCCAGCATTTT
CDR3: CAWSSREGVVSNQPQHF

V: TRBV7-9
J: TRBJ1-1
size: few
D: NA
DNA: TGTGCCAGCAGCTCTCAGGGGAACACTGAAGCTTTCTTT
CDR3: CASSSQGNTEAFF

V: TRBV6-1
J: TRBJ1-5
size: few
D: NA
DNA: TGTGCCAGCAGTGAATGGCAGGGCAATCAGCCCCAGCATTTT
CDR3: CASSEWQGNQPQHF

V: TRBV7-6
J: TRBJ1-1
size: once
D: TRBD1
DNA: TGTGCCAGCAGCACCAGGGGGGACACTGAAGCTTTCTTT
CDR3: CASSTRGDTEAFF

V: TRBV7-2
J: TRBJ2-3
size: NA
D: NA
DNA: TGTGCCAGCAGCTTTTCAGATACGCAGTATTTT
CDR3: CASSFSDTQYF

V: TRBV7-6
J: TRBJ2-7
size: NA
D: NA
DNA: TGTGCCAGCAGCTTAGCGTCCCCCGCGGGCGAGCAGTACTTC
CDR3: CASSLASPAGEQYF

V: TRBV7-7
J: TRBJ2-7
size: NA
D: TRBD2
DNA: TGTGCTAGCAGCCCTGGGGGAGGGACCGAGCAGTACTTC
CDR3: CASSPGGGTEQYF

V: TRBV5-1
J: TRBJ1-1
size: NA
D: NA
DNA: TGCGCCAGCAGCTTGAAGCAGGGCATGAACACTGAAGCTTTCTTT
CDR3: CASSLKQGMNTEAFF